One T cell receptor beta chain is described in this entry. The antigen it binds to is not known. No per-base quality is available; no much larger clone lies one base away. After less than 13 days of culture, CD4+ T cells were isolated with the EasySep CD4+ T cell isolation kit. The absence of prior SARS-CoV-2 infection in healthy vaccine recipients was confirmed by negative nucleocapsid antibodies before and after vaccination. Half of the culture medium was replaced with fresh IL-2-containing medium on days 3 and 7. Each peptide stimulation condition was cultured in triplicate wells unless otherwise noted. Using Ficoll-Paque Plus gradient centrifugation, PBMC were separated from whole blood and then either used fresh or cryopreserved at -140C. Genomic DNA was extracted from cultured CD4+ T cells with the QIAamp micro DNA kit. These data are taken from a study of vaccination effects on CD4 cells after COVID-19 (dated 2022 in TCRdb). Background for the entire study: To identify antigen-specific CD4+ T cell clonotypes by their expansion, the ViraFEST assay first stimulated PBMC with viral peptide pools and then applied TCR sequencing. Cultures from other donors in the study were sequenced with the Oncomine TCR Beta short-read assay on an Illumina iSeq 100. The study compared SARS-CoV-2 spike-specific CD4+ TCR repertoires before and after mRNA vaccination in COVID-19 convalescent patients and infection-naive vaccine recipients. About 2.1 million PBMC per well were cultured with approximately 10 ug/ml peptides in IMDM containing approximately 4.7% human AB serum, roughly 9.5 IU/ml IL-2 and gentamicin. Each participant got two doses of an mRNA SARS-CoV-2 vaccine, either BNT162b2 or mRNA-1273. A total of approximately 9 COVID-19 convalescent patients and a handful of SARS-CoV-2-naive healthy vaccine recipients were included in the full study.

Reading the germline V gene gives CDR1 MNHEY and CDR2 SVGAGI. Trimming takes 6 bases off V and 6 bases off J; junction bases not matched to a gene: 7. The CDR3 holds 14 amino acids from the cysteine to the phenylalanine. Kept here is only the CDR3 DNA, which spans 42 bases and is read in frame from base 1. Points the paper makes about the study in general: Only a small number of convalescent patients were included, and no early post-infection timepoints were available, which limited the study. Clones induced by infection and clones induced by vaccination both contracted markedly at late timepoints after vaccination, which fits with T cell responses waning over time. Among healthy vaccine recipients, nearly all vaccine-induced clones were SARS-CoV-2 mono-reactive, and only 1 of 255 was cross-reactive with common cold coronaviruses.

Libraries were prepared through the immunoSEQ multiplex PCR assay. DNA from the cultured and isolated CD4+ T cells underwent TCR beta CDR3 sequencing. Turning to the authors' computational methods: Non-productive TCR sequences were removed, reads were trimmed to the CDR3 region, and CDR3s of at least 7 amino acids were retained. The MANAFEST web app was used to pick out antigen-specific clonotypes by comparing their expansion in peptide wells with that in reference cultures. To count as positive, a clone had to show expansion at FDR<0.05 compared with the reference and with all other wells, an odds ratio above 5, and a frequency above 0.1% in two replicate wells. A clonotype was defined as cross-reactive if the clonotype was significantly expanded both in SARS-CoV-2 spike wells and in at least one common cold coronavirus spike condition. CDR3 similarity was assessed by Levenshtein distance using the stringdist R package, and unrooted trees were constructed with ape in R 3.6.1. This is the immuneACCESS table as TCRdb keeps it, with only in-frame sequences that have V and J called. A part of the clones is gone; compared with another copy, unresolved V genes explain less than half, and the rest is unexplained. The V and J calls and the clone size are those of that table, but D and trimming were determined from the DNA. The sample yields 70,000 to 75,000 clones; 75% to 80% were counted once. Around 2% of the sample belongs to the ten largest clones.

The receptor chain draws on TRBV6-5 and TRBJ2-2; 7 junctional bases match TRBD1. Sequencing was performed on CD4+ T cells from PBMCs cultured without peptide, taken before COVID-19 vaccination. The clonotype was recovered from a human donor who received a COVID-19 vaccine. The CDR3 is CASRAGGMAGELFF. The sequenced DNA is TGTGCCAGCAGAGCAGGGGGTATGGCCGGGGAGCTGTTTTTT.